These 27 T cell receptor beta chains were all obtained from the same sample, sequenced in a study of blood T cell repertoires in COVID-19. Produced via immunoSEQ multiplex PCR; TCRdb's table is partial and in-frame only. The data hold 250,000 to 350,000 clones, with roughly 87% observed a single time. The sequenced sample consisted of peripheral blood. These receptors all come from a man between 18 and 35 years old with active or convalescent COVID-19.

The chain employs TRBV7-2 and TRBJ2-3, with 8 bases fitting TRBD2. V trimming: 3 bases; J trimming: 2 bases; junction bases outside the gene matches: 7. The CDR3 sequence is 16 residues long. The germline CDR1 and CDR2 sequences are SGHTA and FQGNSA. CDR3 DNA: TGTGCCAGCAGCTTTCTGAGCGGGGGAGACACAGATACGCAGTATTTT. Amino acid sequence: CASSFLSGGDTDTQYF.

The V gene is TRBV3-1 (or the pseudogene TRBV3-2), the J gene TRBJ2-7; perhaps TRBD2 as D (5 bases). V was clipped by 0 bases and J by 2 bases, with 14 bases between them. CDR3 size: 16 residues. Germline CDR1 is LGHDT and CDR2 is YNNKEL (reference sequence). The CDR3 sequence: CASSQEADQPPYEQYF. DNA of the CDR3: TGTGCCAGCAGCCAAGAAGCGGACCAACCCCCCTACGAGCAGTACTTC.

This clone was recorded once. J is TRBJ2-4 and V is TRBV4-1, with D perhaps TRBD2 (7 bases). The CDR3 length is 14 residues. V lost 5 bases and J 6 bases, leaving 14 bases between the germline ends. CDR1 is MGHRA and CDR2 is YSYEKL in the germline V gene. CDR3 nucleotide sequence: TGCGCCAGCAGCAACGGGGGCGGGGGAAACATTCAGTACTTC. Translated: CASSNGGGGNIQYF.

The J gene is TRBJ2-7, the V gene TRBV3-1 (or the pseudogene TRBV3-2); 9 positions agree with TRBD1. Losses at the gene ends were 5 bases for V and 6 bases for J; bases not matched to a gene: 8. The CDR3 loop spans 14 amino acids. Germline V gives CDR1 LGHDT, CDR2 YNNKEL (reference sequence). The CDR3 bases are TGTGCCAGCAGCAAACAGGGGGCAACCCTCGAGCAGTACTTC. It specifies CASSKQGATLEQYF.

The rearrangement links TRBV7-8 to TRBJ2-7; TRBD1 matches at 8 bases. The CDR3 is 14 residues long. Germline V gives CDR1 SGHVS, CDR2 FQNEAQ. With V trimmed by 5 bases and J by 5 bases, 8 bases remained unmatched. The CDR3 protein is CASSPWTGNDEQYF. Written as DNA, the CDR3 is TGTGCCAGCAGCCCCTGGACAGGGAACGACGAGCAGTACTTC.

Worth noting for this clone: The sample holds other DNA sequences that translate to the same CDR3. This chain uses TRBV6-5 with TRBJ2-7; D is undetermined. This CDR3 is built from 12 residues. CDR1 MNHEY and CDR2 SVGAGI come from the germline V gene. Trimming shortened V by 6 bases and J by 3 bases, and 9 bases separated the two germline ends. CDR3 bases: TGTGCCAGCAGACGCGATCACTACGAGCAGTACTTC. Translated: CASRRDHYEQYF.

A single count supports this clone. The chain employs TRBV19 and TRBJ2-1; 7 positions match TRBD1. CDR1 is LNHDA, CDR2 SQIVND, per germline (reference sequence). The CDR3 spans 20 residues. V lost 0 bases and J lost 1; bases outside the gene matches: 15. CDR3 nucleotides: TGTGCCAGTAGTATAGATCTCGCTATATCGGGACAGCCTTCCTACAATGAGCAGTTCTTC. Its translation: CASSIDLAISGQPSYNEQFF.

The CDR3: CASSGPGGPGADTQYF. CDR3 coding DNA: TGTGCCAGCAGCGGGCCGGGAGGCCCGGGGGCAGATACGCAGTATTTT. V and J are TRBV7-8 and TRBJ2-3, with 7 positions matching TRBD2. V dropped 5 bases and J dropped 4; count of bases not matched to a gene: 12. The CDR3 covers 16 residues. Germline CDR1 SGHVS, CDR2 FQNEAQ. Based on the CDR3 plus reference TRBV7-8 and TRBJ2-3, the full variable domain is GAGVSQSPRYKVAKRGQDVALRCDPISGHVSLFWYQQALGQGPEFLTYFQNEAQLDKSGLPSDRFFAERPEGSVSTLKIQRTQQEDSAVYLCASSGPGGPGADTQYFGPGTRLTVL.

The genes are TRBV6-5 and TRBJ2-3, with 7 bases identical to TRBD1. Germline values: CDR1 MNHEY, CDR2 SVGAGI. This CDR3 spans 16 amino acids. V was clipped by 4 bases and J by 2 bases; unmatched bases: 9. The CDR3, as DNA: TGTGCCAGCAGTTCCATCAGGGGGACCGACACAGATACGCAGTATTTT. It codes for CASSSIRGTDTDTQYF.

This clone was counted only a few times. This chain joins TRBV3-1 (or the pseudogene TRBV3-2) and TRBJ1-2; D is perhaps TRBD1 (5 bases). The CDR3 loop spans 15 amino acids. V was shortened by 4 bases and J by 2 bases, with 14 bases between the two germline ends. Germline values: CDR1 LGHDT, CDR2 YNNKEL (reference sequence). In DNA form, the CDR3 reads TGTGCCAGCAGCCCTTGGACCCAGGGCAACTATGGCTACACCTTC. This codes for CASSPWTQGNYGYTF.

In its sample, this clone was seen a few times. The chain links TRBV7-2 to TRBJ2-7, with 10 positions matching TRBD2. Germline CDR1 SGHTA, CDR2 FQGNSA. Trimming at V came to 1 base and at J to 0 bases, leaving 9 bases not matched to a gene. The CDR3 totals 18 residues. As DNA, the CDR3 is TGTGCCAGCAGCTTAGGTCGACGGGCTAGCGGGAGCTCCTACGAGCAGTACTTC. The encoded protein is CASSLGRRASGSSYEQYF. The variable domain in full, completed from reference TRBV7-2 and TRBJ2-7, reads GAGVSQSPSNKVTEKGKDVELRCDPISGHTALYWYRQSLGQGLEFLIYFQGNSAPDKSGLPSDRFSAERTGGSVSTLTIQRTQQEDSAVYLCASSLGRRASGSSYEQYFGPGTRLTVT.

The chain links TRBV12-3 or TRBV12-4 to TRBJ1-1, with D maybe TRBD1 (5 bases). V was cut by 5 bases and J by 3 bases, with 7 bases left in between. This CDR3 contains 12 residues. CDR3 in DNA: TGTGCCAGCAGTCCAGGGTACACTGAAGCTTTCTTT. It codes for CASSPGYTEAFF.

This chain joins TRBV19 and TRBJ1-1; 8 nucleotides line up with TRBD1. Per germline, CDR1 LNHDA and CDR2 SQIVND (reference sequence). The CDR3 totals 16 residues. The V gene end was trimmed by 5 bases and the J gene end by 5 bases; junction bases not matched to a gene: 13. CDR3 in amino acids: CASSPRTGKMSTEAFF. CDR3 coding DNA: TGTGCCAGTAGTCCCCGGACAGGGAAGATGAGTACTGAAGCTTTCTTT. The full variable domain, its missing parts supplied by reference TRBV19 and TRBJ1-1, is DGGITQSPKYLFRKEGQNVTLSCEQNLNHDAMYWYRQDPGQGLRLIYYSQIVNDFQKGDIAEGYSVSREKKESFPLTVTSAQKNPTAFYLCASSPRTGKMSTEAFFGQGTRLTVV.

The V and J genes are TRBV4-1 and TRBJ2-7, with 7 bases fitting TRBD1. This CDR3 has 17 amino acids. Germline V CDR1 and CDR2: MGHRA, YSYEKL. With V trimmed by 4 bases and J by 5 bases, 17 bases remained unmatched. The CDR3 reads CASSRNMGDRVPHEQYF. The CDR3 DNA reads TGCGCCAGCAGCCGGAATATGGGTGACAGGGTTCCCCACGAGCAGTACTTC.

The sample holds one count of this clone. The V call is TRBV4-1, the J call TRBJ1-1; TRBD1 agrees at 10 bases. Germline values: CDR1 MGHRA, CDR2 YSYEKL. J was trimmed by 3 bases and V by 1 base; bases with no gene match: 2. This CDR3 spans 15 amino acids. CDR3 bases: TGCGCCAGCAGCCAAGGGACAGGGGGGGACACTGAAGCTTTCTTT. Translated: CASSQGTGGDTEAFF.

The chain is built from TRBV19 and TRBJ2-3; possible D gene TRBD2, 6 bases. The CDR3 has 16 residues. Trimming took off 2 bases at V and 2 bases at J, with 14 bases between the two ends. Germline CDR1 and CDR2: LNHDA and SQIVND (reference sequence). The CDR3 nucleotides are TGTGCCAGTAGTATATCTCCGGGGGTCAACACAGATACGCAGTATTTT. Amino acid sequence: CASSISPGVNTDTQYF.

The chain links TRBV9 to TRBJ2-1; TRBD2 might be the D (6 bases). The length of the CDR3 is 17 residues. In germline, CDR1 is SGDLS, CDR2 YYNGEE. The V end lost 3 bases, the J end lost 0 bases, and 16 bases lay between the germline ends. DNA of the CDR3: TGTGCCAGCAGCGGAGCAAGAGCGGGCAGCTCCTACAATGAGCAGTTCTTC. This translates into CASSGARAGSSYNEQFF. Complete variable domain (other parts from reference TRBV9 and TRBJ2-1): DSGVTQTPKHLITATGQRVTLRCSPRSGDLSVYWYQQSLDQGLQFLIQYYNGEERAKGNILERFSAQQFPDLHSELNLSSLELGDSALYFCASSGARAGSSYNEQFFGPGTRLTVL.

A word on this clone: One end of the junction does not line up with germline, which may come from a read error. Other nucleotide sequences from this sample produce the same CDR3. The DNA of the CDR3 is TGTAGCGTGAAGACAGCTTCGAACACCGGGGAGCTGTTTTTT. Amino acids: CSVKTASNTGELFF. The J gene is TRBJ2-2, the V gene TRBV29-1; either TRBD1 or TRBD2 may fit D (5 bases each). Germline V gene lookup returns CDR1 SQVTM and CDR2 ANQGSEA. The length of the CDR3 is 14 residues.

The chain recombines TRBV7-8 with TRBJ2-1; no reliable D call. Trimming left V 1 base short and J 0 bases short, with 10 bases between. The CDR3 spans 16 residues. CDR1 SGHVS and CDR2 FQNEAQ come from the germline V gene. In DNA form, the CDR3 reads TGTGCCAGCAGCTTAGTCGGCGGCTACTCCTACAATGAGCAGTTCTTC. Protein sequence: CASSLVGGYSYNEQFF.

The chain carries TRBV9 and TRBJ2-2; 8 bases match TRBD2. Unmatched junction bases numbered 2, after V lost 0 bases and J lost 1 base. The CDR3 has 16 residues. Germline CDR1 and CDR2: SGDLS and YYNGEE. This CDR3 reads CASSVEAGGNTGELFF. DNA for the CDR3: TGTGCCAGCAGCGTAGAGGCGGGGGGGAACACCGGGGAGCTGTTTTTT.

CDR3 protein: CASSETGENTEAFF. The CDR3 DNA sequence: TGTGCCAGTAGTGAGACGGGTGAGAACACTGAAGCTTTCTTT. V usage is TRBV19 and J usage is TRBJ1-1; D gene unclear. V lost 5 bases to trimming and J lost 1 base, with 11 bases between them. The CDR3 length is 14 residues. The germline gives CDR1 LNHDA, CDR2 SQIVND (reference sequence).

This chain connects TRBV10-3 to TRBJ2-6; 12 bases agree with TRBD1. The CDR3 runs to 19 residues. Losses at the gene ends were 6 bases for V and 0 bases for J; bases not matched to a gene: 9. CDR1 and CDR2 (germline): ENHRY, SYGVKD. The CDR3 DNA sequence: TGTGCCATCAGCCCGGGACAGGGGGCCTTCACCTCTGGGGCCAACGTCCTGACTTTC. Translation gives CAISPGQGAFTSGANVLTF.

The table lists this clone with many counts. Distinct nucleotide sequences in the sample also encode this CDR3. The chain joins TRBV7-9 to TRBJ2-1; 8 nucleotides line up with TRBD2. This CDR3 comprises 16 residues. The trim removed 0 bases at V and 3 bases at J, leaving 4 bases unmatched. Germline V gene lookup returns CDR1 SEHNR and CDR2 FQNEAQ (reference sequence). CDR3 protein: CASSLALAGSYNEQFF. CDR3 bases: TGTGCCAGCAGCTTAGCGTTAGCGGGAAGCTACAATGAGCAGTTCTTC.

V and J are TRBV4-1 and TRBJ2-2; 9 positions match TRBD1. CDR3 length equals 16 residues. The V segment lost 2 bases and the J segment 2 bases; nucleotides outside the gene matches: 3. CDR1 and CDR2 from the germline V gene are MGHRA and YSYEKL. The CDR3 nucleotides are TGCGCCAGCAGCCAATGGACAGGGGCCAACACCGGGGAGCTGTTTTTT. It codes for CASSQWTGANTGELFF.

This clone was seen a handful of times. The genes are TRBV7-9 and TRBJ1-1; TRBD1 matches 8 bases. The J segment lost 7 bases and the V segment lost 5 bases, leaving 9 bases of the junction unmatched. The CDR3 is 14 amino acids. The germline V gene encodes CDR1 SEHNR and CDR2 FQNEAQ (reference sequence). CDR3 sequence (DNA): TGTGCCAGCAGCCCAAGGACAGGGTTTATTGAAGCTTTCTTT. Its protein is CASSPRTGFIEAFF.

The chain carries TRBV10-2 and TRBJ1-4; D is possibly TRBD1 (5 bases). With 6 bases removed from V and 5 bases from J, the gap between germline ends came to 13 bases. This CDR3 has 14 residues. Germline V CDR1 and CDR2: WSHSY, SAAADI. CDR3 DNA sequence: TGCGCCAGCAGGCTAGACAGCACGAATGAAAAACTGTTTTTT. Protein: CASRLDSTNEKLFF.

The V and J genes are TRBV5-5 and TRBJ2-3; TRBD2 is a possible D gene (5 bases). Germline CDR1 SGHKS, CDR2 YYEKEE (reference sequence). Trimming pared 4 bases from V and 3 bases from J, leaving 18 bases between. The CDR3 contains 16 residues. The CDR3: CASSPERRILTDTQYF. DNA for the CDR3: TGTGCCAGCAGCCCGGAGCGGAGGATTCTAACAGATACGCAGTATTTT. Full variable domain (outside the CDR3, taken from reference TRBV5-5 and TRBJ2-3): DAGVTQSPTHLIKTRGQQVTLRCSPISGHKSVSWYQQVLGQGPQFIFQYYEKEERGRGNFPDRFSARQFPNYSSELNVNALLLGDSALYLCASSPERRILTDTQYFGPGTRLTVL.